The 4 T cell receptor beta chains below come from one sample, sequenced in a study of T-cell memory formation after mild COVID-19. TCRdb used MiXCR to reprocess the 5' RACE reads, holding one entry per CDR3 protein. The profile covers 140,000 or so distinct CDR3 sequences, with 14% appearing a single time and 25% to 30% taken by the ten largest. The sequencing input was PBMCs or a T cell subset sorted from them (not recorded which). The receptors here all came from an adult woman who had mild COVID-19 (a few samples of this study predate the infection). Cell type and time point are not known.

This chain links TRBV3-1 with TRBJ2-1; D tentatively reads TRBD1 or TRBD2 (5 bases each). V lost 3 bases and J lost 8, with 17 bases in between. Per the germline V gene, CDR1 is LGHDT and CDR2 is YNNKEL (reference sequence). This CDR3 spans 15 amino acids. Here the CDR3 reads CASSHGTPIADEQFF. CDR3 bases: TGTGCCAGCAGCCATGGGACCCCTATTGCGGATGAGCAGTTCTTC.

The genes are TRBV19 and TRBJ2-5, with 8 bases identical to TRBD1. The V segment lost 1 base and the J segment 2 bases; nucleotides outside the gene matches: 6. This CDR3 spans 16 amino acids. Germline CDR1 is LNHDA and CDR2 is SQIVND (reference sequence). CDR3 amino acids: CASSIVAGGLQETQYF. CDR3 sequence (DNA): TGTGCCAGTAGTATAGTGGCAGGGGGCCTACAAGAGACCCAGTACTTC. The whole variable domain, filled in from reference TRBV19 and TRBJ2-5, reads DGGITQSPKYLFRKEGQNVTLSCEQNLNHDAMYWYRQDPGQGLRLIYYSQIVNDFQKGDIAEGYSVSREKKESFPLTVTSAQKNPTAFYLCASSIVAGGLQETQYFGPGTRLLVL.

This clonotype was counted only a few times. V usage is TRBV12-3 or TRBV12-4 and J usage is TRBJ1-5; 8 bases align to TRBD1. The CDR3 has 16 amino acids. J lost 4 bases, V lost 5 bases, and 10 bases had no gene match. CDR3: CASSRSGQDGNQPQHF. The CDR3 DNA follows: TGTGCCAGCAGTCGCTCGGGACAGGATGGGAATCAGCCCCAGCATTTT.

The sample holds a few counts of this clonotype. The DNA for the CDR3 is TGTGCCAGCAGCTTCGGTGGGGGCGACTCCTACAATGAGCAGTTCTTC. Encoded protein: CASSFGGGDSYNEQFF. The gene calls are TRBV13 and TRBJ2-1; D is possibly TRBD1 (6 bases). Germline lookup yields CDR1 PRHDT and CDR2 FYEKMQ (reference sequence). Trimming cost V 3 bases and J 0 bases, with 12 bases left between them. CDR3 length: 16 residues.